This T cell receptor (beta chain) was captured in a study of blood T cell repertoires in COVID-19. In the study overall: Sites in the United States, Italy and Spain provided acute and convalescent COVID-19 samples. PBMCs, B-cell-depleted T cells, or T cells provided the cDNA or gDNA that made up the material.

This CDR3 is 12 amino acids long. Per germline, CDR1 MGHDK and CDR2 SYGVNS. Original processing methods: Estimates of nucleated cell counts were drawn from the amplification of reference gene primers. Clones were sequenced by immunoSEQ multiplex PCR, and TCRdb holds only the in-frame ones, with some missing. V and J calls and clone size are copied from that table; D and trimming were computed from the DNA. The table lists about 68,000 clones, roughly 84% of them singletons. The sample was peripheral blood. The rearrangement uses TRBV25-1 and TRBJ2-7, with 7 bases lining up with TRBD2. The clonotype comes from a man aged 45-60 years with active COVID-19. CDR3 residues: CSTGTTAYEQYF. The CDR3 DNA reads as TGTTCCACCGGGACTACCGCCTACGAGCAGTACTTC.